Shown below are 32 T cell receptor beta chains from a single sample sequenced in a study of T cell responses to AZD1222 COVID-19 vaccine. TCRdb's table, derived via immunoSEQ multiplex PCR, lists solely in-frame clones and lacks some. Here the sample spans about 120,000 clones, roughly 87% being singletons. The material sequenced was peripheral blood, taken 28 days after the second AZD1222 dose. These receptors originate from an adult who received the AZD1222 COVID-19 vaccine.

This rearrangement joins TRBV7-8 to TRBJ2-1, with 7 bases fitting TRBD1. After removal of 0 bases from V and 2 bases from J, the junction contained 10 bases not matched to a gene. Germline V CDR1 and CDR2: SGHVS, FQNEAQ. The CDR3 has 18 amino acids. DNA of the CDR3: TGTGCCAGCAGCTTAGCGAGTCCTGGACAGGTAACCTACAATGAGCAGTTCTTC. As protein: CASSLASPGQVTYNEQFF.

This clone was counted a single time. The chain joins TRBV14 to TRBJ2-2, with D perhaps matching TRBD2 (7 bases). V shed 4 bases and J shed 3 bases, with 15 bases lying between them. The CDR3 consists of 16 residues. Germline CDR1 SGHDN, CDR2 FVKESK. The CDR3 loop is CASSRLGGPYTGELFF. In DNA, the CDR3 is TGTGCCAGCAGCCGTCTGGGGGGGCCCTACACCGGGGAGCTGTTTTTT.

The CDR3 loop reads CASRGLTDTQYF. The CDR3 bases are TGTGCCAGCAGGGGGCTCACAGATACGCAGTATTTT. The chain employs TRBV2 and TRBJ2-3, with D possibly TRBD1 on 5 matching bases. Germline values: CDR1 SNHLY, CDR2 FYNNEI. Trimming shortened V by 6 bases and J by 2 bases, and 6 bases separated the two germline ends. The CDR3 consists of 12 residues.

V usage is TRBV7-2 and J usage is TRBJ1-3, with 7 bases fitting TRBD1. V gave up 1 base and J gave up 8 bases; unmatched junction bases: 8. CDR1 and CDR2 (germline): SGHTA, FQGNSA. The CDR3 runs 15 residues. The CDR3 is CASSLDGQAWDTIYF. The CDR3 DNA reads as TGTGCCAGCAGCTTAGATGGACAGGCGTGGGACACCATATATTTT.

The gene calls are TRBV2 and TRBJ2-3, with 8 bases that match TRBD2. The CDR3 has 14 residues. CDR1 is SNHLY, CDR2 FYNNEI, per germline. Losses at the gene ends were 4 bases for V and 4 bases for J; bases not matched to a gene: 4. The CDR3 DNA is TGTGCCAGCAGTGCAAGACTAGCGTCAGATACGCAGTATTTT. Residues: CASSARLASDTQYF.

The chain carries TRBV9 and TRBJ1-4; D gene unclear. Trimming cost V 0 bases and J 1 base, with 7 bases left between them. This CDR3 is 15 amino acids long. CDR1 and CDR2 from the germline V gene are SGDLS and YYNGEE. The CDR3: CASSVGPGTNEKLFF. The CDR3 coding sequence is TGTGCCAGCAGCGTAGGGCCCGGAACTAATGAAAAACTGTTTTTT.

The chain has TRBV7-9 and TRBJ1-1; 8 bases are a match to TRBD1. The V segment lost 5 bases and the J segment 0 bases; nucleotides outside the gene matches: 5. CDR1 is SEHNR and CDR2 is FQNEAQ in the germline V gene (reference sequence). CDR3 size: 15 residues. The CDR3: CASSIGQGLNTEAFF. For the CDR3, the DNA is TGTGCCAGCAGCATCGGACAGGGCCTGAACACTGAAGCTTTCTTT.

V is TRBV6-1 and J is TRBJ1-2; 10 bases map to TRBD1. Per germline, CDR1 MNHNS and CDR2 SASEGT. The CDR3 is made up of 15 amino acids. V was clipped by 7 bases and J by 6 bases; unmatched bases: 11. The chain's CDR3 is CASIPGTGDRNGYTF. CDR3 coding DNA: TGTGCCAGCATCCCCGGGACAGGGGATCGGAATGGCTACACCTTC.

The chain joins TRBV7-2 to TRBJ1-1, with 10 bases that match TRBD1. Germline V gives CDR1 SGHTA, CDR2 FQGNSA. The CDR3 has 15 residues. Germline trimming cut 5 bases from V and 5 bases from J; bases unmatched to any gene: 8. The CDR3 protein is CASSLRTGGNTEAFF. The CDR3 bases are TGTGCCAGCAGCCTCCGGACAGGGGGGAATACTGAAGCTTTCTTT.

This clone has just one count. V and J are TRBV9 and TRBJ1-2; perhaps TRBD1 as D (6 bases). CDR1 and CDR2 from the germline V gene are SGDLS and YYNGEE. CDR3 size: 16 residues. V dropped 4 bases and J dropped 1 base, with 17 bases sitting between them. CDR3 coding DNA: TGTGCCAGCAGCTTCCGGAGGAGGGGACATAACTATGGCTACACCTTC. This sequence encodes CASSFRRRGHNYGYTF.

The rearrangement links TRBV7-2 to TRBJ2-7, with 9 bases fitting TRBD2. J lost 2 bases, V lost 5 bases, and 13 bases had no gene match. CDR3 length equals 17 residues. Germline CDR1 SGHTA, CDR2 FQGNSA. The CDR3 sequence is CASSPSFFSGGTYEQYF. The CDR3 nucleotides are TGTGCCAGCAGCCCGAGCTTTTTTAGCGGGGGAACCTACGAGCAGTACTTC.

The V call is TRBV4-3, the J call TRBJ1-5, with 7 bases lining up with TRBD1. With V trimmed by 4 bases and J by 1 base, 4 bases remained unmatched. The CDR3 contains 15 residues. The germline V gene has CDR1 LGHNA and CDR2 YSLEER. The CDR3 nucleotides are TGCGCCAGCAGCCCTATGACAGGGAGCAATCAGCCCCAGCATTTT. It specifies CASSPMTGSNQPQHF.

For the CDR3, the DNA is TGTGCCAGCAGTGAAGGGGTGCTTACCTATGGCTACACCTTC. Translating it yields CASSEGVLTYGYTF. This sequence joins TRBV2 and TRBJ1-2; D is undetermined. Trimming left V 1 base short and J 4 bases short, with 10 bases between. The germline V gene encodes CDR1 SNHLY and CDR2 FYNNEI. The CDR3 is 14 residues long.

The rearrangement uses TRBV18 and TRBJ2-3; TRBD2 matches 8 bases. Germline lookup yields CDR1 KGHSH and CDR2 LQKENI. V was pared by 0 bases and J by 0 bases, with 5 bases of the junction left unmatched. The CDR3 spans 17 residues. The CDR3 DNA sequence: TGTGCCAGCTCACCACCTTGGCGGGGGGCTAGCACAGATACGCAGTATTTT. Protein: CASSPPWRGASTDTQYF. Full variable domain (remainder filled in from reference TRBV18 and TRBJ2-3): NAGVMQNPRHLVRRRGQEARLRCSPMKGHSHVYWYRQLPEEGLKFMVYLQKENIIDESGMPKERFSAEFPKEGPSILRIQQVVRGDSAAYFCASSPPWRGASTDTQYFGPGTRLTVL.

V and J are TRBV30 and TRBJ1-1; perhaps TRBD1 as D (5 bases). Germline CDR1 and CDR2: GTSNPN and SVGIG (reference sequence). V was clipped by 7 bases and J by 0 bases, with 12 bases between them. This CDR3 comprises 13 residues. CDR3: CALSGAMNTEAFF. DNA for the CDR3: TGTGCCTTAAGCGGGGCCATGAACACTGAAGCTTTCTTT.

This chain links TRBV19 with TRBJ2-3; TRBD2 matches 7 bases. J was trimmed by 6 bases and V by 4 bases; bases with no gene match: 16. Germline loops: CDR1 LNHDA, CDR2 SQIVND (reference sequence). This CDR3 is 17 amino acids long. CDR3 loop: CASSKRGGKGRMDTQYF. The CDR3 DNA reads TGTGCCAGTAGTAAGCGGGGCGGCAAGGGCAGGATGGATACGCAGTATTTT.

This chain uses TRBV19 with TRBJ1-2; 7 bases fit TRBD1. With 3 bases clipped from V and 2 bases from J, the junction kept 3 bases outside the gene matches. This CDR3 region has 14 residues. The germline CDR1 and CDR2 sequences are LNHDA and SQIVND (reference sequence). CDR3 bases: TGTGCCAGTAGTATCCGGGACAGAAACTATGGCTACACCTTC. As protein: CASSIRDRNYGYTF. Using reference TRBV19 and TRBJ1-2 for the parts outside the CDR3, the full variable domain is DGGITQSPKYLFRKEGQNVTLSCEQNLNHDAMYWYRQDPGQGLRLIYYSQIVNDFQKGDIAEGYSVSREKKESFPLTVTSAQKNPTAFYLCASSIRDRNYGYTFGSGTRLTVV.

This clone was counted a few times. The chain joins TRBV5-1 to TRBJ2-7, with 9 bases fitting TRBD1. J lost 1 base, V lost 2 bases, and 7 bases had no gene match. The CDR3 spans 16 residues. Germline V gene lookup returns CDR1 SGHRS and CDR2 YFSETQ. CDR3 in amino acids: CASSLRDRVSSYEQYF. CDR3 bases: TGCGCCAGCAGCTTACGGGACAGGGTTTCGTCCTACGAGCAGTACTTC.

The chain uses TRBV7-2 and TRBJ1-2; 8 nucleotides line up with TRBD1. Germline assignment: CDR1 SGHTA and CDR2 FQGNSA. J was trimmed by 3 bases and V by 2 bases; bases with no gene match: 14. There are 18 residues in the CDR3. In nucleotides, the CDR3 is TGTGCCAGCAGCTTAAGTTTAGGAGTTTCGACAGGGGACTATGGCTACACCTTC. This translates into CASSLSLGVSTGDYGYTF.

J is TRBJ2-7 and V is TRBV11-1, with D perhaps being TRBD1 or TRBD2 (5 bases each). Trimming removed 3 bases from V and 0 bases from J, with 6 bases in between. In germline, CDR1 is SGHAT, CDR2 FQDESV (reference sequence). The CDR3 has 13 residues. The CDR3 is CASSFGGSYEQYF. The CDR3 nucleotides read TGTGCCAGCAGCTTTGGGGGCTCCTACGAGCAGTACTTC.

This clone showed up just a few times. V is TRBV19 and J is TRBJ2-5; 8 bases are shared with TRBD1. Trimming at V came to 3 bases and at J to 4 bases, leaving 13 bases not matched to a gene. The germline CDR1 and CDR2 sequences are LNHDA and SQIVND (reference sequence). This CDR3 is built from 17 residues. CDR3 protein: CASSIWTGPNGGETQYF. DNA of the CDR3: TGTGCCAGTAGTATTTGGACAGGGCCCAACGGGGGAGAGACCCAGTACTTC.

The DNA of the CDR3 is TGTGTTCCTGACGCAATCCGATTTTCACCCCTCCACTTT. This gives the protein CVPDAIRFSPLHF. V is TRBV7-5 and J is TRBJ1-6. TRBV7-5 is classified as a pseudogene. CDR3 length: 13 amino acids.

The gene calls are TRBV6-2 or TRBV6-3 and TRBJ1-2, with D tentatively TRBD1 (6 bases). The CDR3 runs to 14 residues. Trimming took off 4 bases at V and 6 bases at J, with 15 bases between the two ends. Germline CDR1 MNHEY, CDR2 SVGEGT. The CDR3 spells CASSSLQGSNGYTF. The CDR3 DNA reads TGTGCCAGCAGTTCGCTACAGGGTAGTAATGGCTACACCTTC.

The chain joins TRBV10-3 to TRBJ2-7; tentative D call: TRBD1 (6 bases). The V and J ends lost 6 bases and 0 bases respectively, with 9 bases between them. The germline gives CDR1 ENHRY, CDR2 SYGVKD. This CDR3 contains 13 residues. The CDR3 sequence is CAIRPDSSYEQYF. CDR3 nucleotide sequence: TGTGCCATCAGGCCGGACAGCTCCTACGAGCAGTACTTC.

This chain uses TRBV28 with TRBJ1-6; D may be TRBD1 (5 bases). V was trimmed by 10 bases and J by 7 bases, leaving 17 bases between them. CDR3 size: 14 residues. Germline V gene data show CDR1 as MDHEN and CDR2 as SYDVKM. The CDR3 nucleotides are TGTGCCACCCCAGGGACCGAGGGGAATTCACCCCTCCACTTT. It encodes CATPGTEGNSPLHF. The full variable domain, rest sourced from reference TRBV28 and TRBJ1-6, is DVKVTQSSRYLVKRTGEKVFLECVQDMDHENMFWYRQDPGLGLRLIYFSYDVKMKEKGDIPEGYSVSREKKERFSLILESASTNQTSMYLCATPGTEGNSPLHFGNGTRLTVT.

The CDR3 DNA is TGCGCCAGCAGCTTCCGTCCCGGGAGTCAGCCCCAGCATTTT. Encoded protein: CASSFRPGSQPQHF. The rearrangement uses TRBV5-1 and TRBJ1-5; D gene ambiguous. Trimming cost V 2 bases and J 6 bases, with 12 bases left between them. This CDR3 is 14 amino acids long. Looked up from germline, CDR1 is SGHRS and CDR2 is YFSETQ.

The rearrangement links TRBV30 to TRBJ1-6; 7 bases agree with TRBD1. The germline CDR1 and CDR2 sequences are GTSNPN and SVGIG (reference sequence). The CDR3 totals 13 residues. J lost 7 bases, V lost 4 bases, and 4 bases had no gene match. CDR3 protein: CAWTGQQNSPLHF. For the CDR3, the DNA is TGTGCCTGGACGGGACAGCAAAATTCACCCCTCCACTTT.

This clone was picked up one time. The genes are TRBV7-9 and TRBJ1-2, with TRBD1 identical over 8 bases. V trimming: 5 bases; J trimming: 11 bases; junction bases outside the gene matches: 7. There are 12 residues in the CDR3. The germline V gene has CDR1 SEHNR and CDR2 FQNEAQ (reference sequence). Here the CDR3 reads CASSTHRGGYTF. The CDR3 DNA is TGTGCCAGCAGCACCCACAGGGGGGGATACACCTTC.

Remarks on this clone: Other DNA sequences from this sample encode an identical CDR3 as well. The rearrangement joins TRBV18 to TRBJ1-2; D uncertain. The CDR3 length is 13 residues. V lost 2 bases, J lost 3 bases, and 7 bases lay in between. Germline V CDR1 and CDR2: KGHSH, LQKENI. In nucleotides, the CDR3 is TGTGCCAGCTCACCAAGCGGCGACTATGGCTACACCTTC. It specifies CASSPSGDYGYTF.

V usage is TRBV6-5 and J usage is TRBJ1-2; D is ambiguous. CDR1 is MNHEY and CDR2 is SVGAGI in the germline V gene. V dropped 5 bases and J dropped 3 bases, with 10 bases sitting between them. The CDR3 is 13 residues long. CDR3 sequence (DNA): TGTGCCAGCAGTAAGCTCCGGGACTATGGCTACACCTTC. Translating gives CASSKLRDYGYTF.

V is TRBV6-5 and J is TRBJ1-6; no reliable D call. The length of the CDR3 is 12 residues. V gave up 3 bases and J gave up 9 bases, with 6 bases separating them. Per germline, CDR1 MNHEY and CDR2 SVGAGI. The CDR3 loop is CASSYGSSPLHF. The CDR3 DNA is TGTGCCAGCAGTTATGGTAGTTCACCCCTCCACTTT.

The rearrangement joins TRBV7-9 to TRBJ1-1, with a weak D call TRBD1 (5 bases). CDR1 is SEHNR and CDR2 is FQNEAQ in the germline V gene (reference sequence). Trimming took off 4 bases at V and 0 bases at J, with 15 bases between the two ends. The CDR3 loop spans 16 amino acids. CDR3 nucleotides: TGTGCCAGCAGCTCTACGGGACTGTTCATGAACACTGAAGCTTTCTTT. Protein product: CASSSTGLFMNTEAFF.